This T cell receptor beta chain was identified in a study of T cells after yellow fever vaccination. Overall study: SMART-Seq v4 Ultra Low Input served to prepare low-cell-number fractions.

The germline gives CDR1 SQVTM, CDR2 ANQGSEA. V was cut by 5 bases and J by 1 base, with 17 bases left in between. This CDR3 contains 15 residues. TCRdb analysed the 5' RACE reads with MiXCR anew, one entry per CDR3 protein. The sample lists 25,000 to 30,000 distinct CDR3 sequences; 5% were seen once. Many counts were recorded for this clonotype. The sample here was CD8+ T cells sorted from PBMCs, taken 10 days after the yellow fever booster vaccination. This clonotype was obtained from a man under 40 who received the YFV17D yellow fever vaccine. This chain links TRBV29-1 with TRBJ1-1, with D possibly TRBD1 on 5 matching bases. CDR3 sequence: CSVSGRVGENTEAFF. DNA of the CDR3: TGCAGCGTTTCAGGGAGGGTCGGGGAGAACACTGAAGCTTTCTTT.